The 14 T cell receptor beta chains below come from one sample, sequenced in a study of T cells in localized non-small cell lung cancer. Generated by immunoSEQ multiplex PCR, the TCRdb table keeps only in-frame clones and is missing some. The data show roughly 84,000 clones, around 89% seen once. Specimen: peripheral blood, collected before any cancer treatment. The receptors originated from a woman aged 35 to 69 with stage I squamous cell lung carcinoma.

The chain has TRBV7-2 and TRBJ1-1, with D possibly being TRBD1 (5 bases). CDR1 is SGHTA, CDR2 FQGNSA, per germline. CDR3 length: 15 amino acids. Trimming shortened V by 1 base and J by 10 bases, and 19 bases separated the two germline ends. Here the CDR3 reads CASSLGLPGGLRAFF. The CDR3 DNA sequence: TGTGCCAGCAGCTTAGGCTTGCCCGGGGGATTAAGAGCTTTCTTT.

The genes are TRBV19 and TRBJ1-2, with 8 bases fitting TRBD1. Germline V gene lookup returns CDR1 LNHDA and CDR2 SQIVND (reference sequence). The CDR3 sequence is 14 residues long. J gave up 8 bases and V 6 bases, and 11 bases lay outside the gene matches. The CDR3 bases are TGTGCCAGTAGAACAACGACAGGGGTGTTGGGCTACACCTTC. This encodes CASRTTTGVLGYTF.

This chain connects TRBV2 to TRBJ1-4, with a possible D match to TRBD1 (6 bases). The CDR3 extends over 13 amino acids. Germline lookup yields CDR1 SNHLY and CDR2 FYNNEI. Trimming removed 10 bases at V and 7 bases at J, with 16 bases between. Written as DNA, the CDR3 is TGTGCCACCAAACAGGGCATTGGTGAAAAACTGTTTTTT. Protein product: CATKQGIGEKLFF.

This clone occurred a few times. The rearrangement links TRBV6-5 to TRBJ1-5; TRBD1 matches 7 bases. In germline, CDR1 is MNHEY, CDR2 SVGAGI. V lost 5 bases, J lost 3 bases, and 4 bases stayed unmatched. The CDR3 length is 14 residues. This chain's CDR3 is CASSRQGSNQPQHF. The CDR3 nucleotides are TGTGCCAGCAGTCGACAGGGATCCAATCAGCCCCAGCATTTT.

This chain joins TRBV10-3 and TRBJ2-7, with D tentatively TRBD1 (5 bases). Germline values: CDR1 ENHRY, CDR2 SYGVKD. There are 13 residues in the CDR3. Trimming took 4 bases from V and 3 from J, leaving 10 bases between them. CDR3 in DNA: TGTGCCATCAGTGGGAACAGGAACTACGAGCAGTACTTC. Translation: CAISGNRNYEQYF.

This clone was seen only once. The chain has TRBV2 and TRBJ1-3, with a tentative D call TRBD1 (6 bases). The V gene's germline CDR1 is SNHLY and CDR2 FYNNEI. There are 14 residues in the CDR3. V shed 4 bases and J shed 2 bases, with 9 bases lying between them. CDR3 sequence: CASSAEGAGNTIYF. CDR3 nucleotides: TGTGCCAGCAGTGCAGAGGGGGCTGGAAACACCATATATTTT. Combining the CDR3 with reference TRBV2 and TRBJ1-3 gives the whole variable domain EPEVTQTPSHQVTQMGQEVILRCVPISNHLYFYWYRQILGQKVEFLVSFYNNEISEKSEIFDDQFSVERPDGSNFTLKIRSTKLEDSAMYFCASSAEGAGNTIYFGEGSWLTVV.

CDR3 in amino acids: CASTPLDLYGYTF. The CDR3, as DNA: TGTGCCAGCACCCCATTAGACCTCTATGGCTACACCTTC. The V and J genes are TRBV2 and TRBJ1-2; D ambiguous. The CDR3 is 13 residues long. Germline CDR1 reads SNHLY; CDR2 reads FYNNEI. Trimming stripped 7 bases from V and 4 bases from J, with 13 bases between.

This clone appeared a few times. The chain recombines TRBV4-2 with TRBJ1-4; unclear D gene. The CDR3 extends over 16 amino acids. Germline CDR1 reads LGHNA; CDR2 reads YNFKEQ. V was pared by 3 bases and J by 2 bases, with 13 bases between. CDR3 nucleotides: TGTGCCAGCAGCCACAACAGCAGGACCACTAATGAAAAACTGTTTTTT. Its translation is CASSHNSRTTNEKLFF.

This chain links TRBV18 with TRBJ1-4; no reliable D call. This CDR3 is built from 14 residues. The germline V gene encodes CDR1 KGHSH and CDR2 LQKENI. Between the trimmed V and J ends, which lost 2 bases and 0 bases, there was a span of 4 bases. The CDR3 spells CASSPGATNEKLFF. CDR3 nucleotides: TGTGCCAGCTCACCAGGGGCAACTAATGAAAAACTGTTTTTT.

This clone was recorded only once. This chain joins TRBV7-3 and TRBJ2-2, with 8 bases matching TRBD2. Germline lookup yields CDR1 SGHTA and CDR2 FQGTGA. V was pared by 2 bases and J by 4 bases, with 3 bases of the junction left unmatched. The CDR3 totals 15 residues. The CDR3 spells CASSLGGGRTGELFF. The CDR3 coding sequence is TGTGCCAGCAGCTTAGGCGGGGGGCGCACCGGGGAGCTGTTTTTT.

The V and J genes are TRBV5-4 and TRBJ2-7; weak D call: TRBD1 (6 bases). Germline CDR1 and CDR2: SGHNT and YYREEE (reference sequence). V was shortened by 4 bases and J by 3 bases, with 8 bases between the two germline ends. The CDR3 covers 12 residues. Here the CDR3 DNA reads TGTGCCAGCAGCGTGGACAGCTACGAGCAGTACTTC. Amino acids: CASSVDSYEQYF.

The chain is built from TRBV27 and TRBJ1-2; 8 bases fit TRBD1. There are 14 residues in the CDR3. Unmatched junction bases numbered 8, after V lost 7 bases and J lost 4 bases. The germline gives CDR1 MNHEY, CDR2 SMNVEV (reference sequence). CDR3 in DNA: TGTGCCAGCAAGCCCGGACAGGGTCCCTATGGCTACACCTTC. Translated, it gives CASKPGQGPYGYTF.

The chain has TRBV7-9 and TRBJ2-3; the D gene is possibly TRBD2 (6 bases). V was cut by 1 base and J by 6 bases, with 11 bases left in between. CDR3 length: 14 residues. Germline CDR1 and CDR2: SEHNR and FQNEAQ (reference sequence). CDR3 sequence reads: CASSLVLASDTQYF. The CDR3 DNA sequence: TGTGCCAGCAGCTTAGTCCTAGCGAGTGATACGCAGTATTTT. The full variable domain, its missing parts supplied by reference TRBV7-9 and TRBJ2-3, is DTGVSQNPRHKITKRGQNVTFRCDPISEHNRLYWYRQTLGQGPEFLTYFQNEAQLEKSRLLSDRFSAERPKGSFSTLEIQRTEQGDSAMYLCASSLVLASDTQYFGPGTRLTVL.

The CDR3 DNA is TGTGCCAGCAGCCCCAGGGGGCAAAATTCACCCCTCCACTTT. Protein: CASSPRGQNSPLHF. The chain combines TRBV4-2 with TRBJ1-6; 8 bases line up with TRBD1. Germline values: CDR1 LGHNA, CDR2 YNFKEQ. V shed 4 bases, J shed 7 bases, and the junction held 3 bases outside the gene matches. CDR3 length: 14 residues.